Detailed here is one T cell receptor beta chain. This clone was recorded once. Its antigen remains unidentified. No per-base quality is available; no much larger clone lies one base away. Per the germline V gene, SGHDT is the CDR1 and YYEEEE is the CDR2. Trimming at the junction amounts to 1 base on V and 4 bases on J, and the germline ends lie 15 bases apart. Inclusive of the bounding cysteine and phenylalanine, the CDR3 is 15 residues long. CDR3 DNA is the only sequence kept; it has 45 bases, read in frame from the first base. The library was made by the immunoSEQ multiplex PCR assay. TCRdb stores this immuneACCESS table with in-frame sequences only. Part of the clones is absent; in the studies checked, under half of the shortfall reflects unresolved V genes, and no reason is known for the rest. The table for this sample lists just under 80,000 clones; 90% to 95% of them were counted only once. The top ten constitute more than 0.9% of the sample.

This specimen comes from a study of T cell changes during pregnancy in multiple sclerosis (dated by TCRdb to 2018 to 2020). Describing the broader study: The study examined how the T cell repertoire changed over the course of pregnancy in women with multiple sclerosis.

The V and J segments used are TRBV5-6 and TRBJ2-7; the D gene is perhaps TRBD1, from 5 matching bases. The clonotype comes from a female donor with multiple sclerosis, enrolled in a pregnancy study. The specimen was peripheral blood, collected in the first trimester of pregnancy. The CDR3 sequence is CASSLSGREGYEQYF. The DNA is as follows: TGTGCCAGCAGCTTGTCAGGCAGGGAAGGATACGAGCAGTACTTC.